A single sample gave rise to the 20 T cell receptor beta chains below, sequenced in a study of cytomegalovirus exposure and HLA in healthy donors. The PCR made use of 60 Vbeta and 13 Jbeta primers. TCRdb keeps only in-frame clones here, not all; method: immunoSEQ multiplex PCR. In the table there are approximately 150,000 clones, 55% to 70% of which are singletons. The sequenced material came from PBMCs. All receptors come from a woman aged 40-49 years in good health and CMV-seropositive.

The rearrangement joins TRBV11-3 to TRBJ2-3; maybe TRBD2 (6 bases). CDR1 is SGHNT and CDR2 is YENEEA in the germline V gene. The CDR3 length is 14 residues. V was pared by 3 bases and J by 10 bases, with 17 bases between. The CDR3 DNA is TGTGCCAGCAGCTTCTCTCCTAGCGCCGGTTCGCAGTATTTT. It codes for CASSFSPSAGSQYF. Looking up the rest from reference TRBV11-3 and TRBJ2-3 gives the full variable domain: EAGVVQSPRYKIIEKKQPVAFWCNPISGHNTLYWYLQNLGQGPELLIRYENEEAVDDSQLPKDRFSAERLKGVDSTLKIQPAELGDSAVYLCASSFSPSAGSQYFGPGTRLTVL.

This clone was seen only a few times. This chain connects TRBV2 to TRBJ1-5; D uncertain. The CDR3 contains 17 residues. Germline V gene sequence: CDR1 SNHLY, CDR2 FYNNEI. V lost 2 bases, J lost 3 bases, and 17 bases lay in between. The CDR3 here is CASSEFASGFNNQPQHF. As DNA, the CDR3 is TGTGCCAGCAGTGAATTTGCATCGGGGTTCAACAATCAGCCCCAGCATTTT.

The gene calls are TRBV7-3 and TRBJ1-5, with 7 bases matching TRBD1. Trimming took 6 bases from V and 5 from J; bases not matched to a gene: 4. Germline CDR1 SGHTA, CDR2 FQGTGA. The CDR3 contains 13 residues. CDR3 bases: TGTGCCAGCAGTTCTACAGGGGATCAGCCCCAGCATTTT. Protein: CASSSTGDQPQHF.

J is TRBJ1-1 and V is TRBV7-8; the D gene is possibly TRBD1 (5 bases). The CDR3 contains 14 residues. V gave up 6 bases and J gave up 9 bases, with 20 bases separating them. Germline V gene data show CDR1 as SGHVS and CDR2 as FQNEAQ. CDR3 bases: TGTGCCAGCAGTTCCTTACACCCCCAGGGAAAAGCTTTCTTT. This gives the protein CASSSLHPQGKAFF.

V and J are TRBV19 and TRBJ2-2, with D tentatively TRBD1 (6 bases). The CDR3 runs 15 residues. Trimming took off 3 bases at V and 2 bases at J, with 10 bases between the two ends. Germline V gene lookup returns CDR1 LNHDA and CDR2 SQIVND (reference sequence). CDR3 sequence (DNA): TGTGCCAGTAGTATTCAGGGGACAAACACCGGGGAGCTGTTTTTT. Amino acids: CASSIQGTNTGELFF.

As to this clone: One end of the junction is discordant with germline, which a read error may explain. The V call is TRBV19, the J call TRBJ1-2; 7 bases are a match to TRBD1. The CDR3 has 14 residues. Germline CDR1 reads LNHDA; CDR2 reads SQIVND (reference sequence). This CDR3 is CASRSQGLRGGYPF. The CDR3 DNA sequence: TGTGCCAGTAGATCACAGGGGCTCCGCGGTGGCTACCCCTTC.

The rearrangement links TRBV7-3 to TRBJ2-1; a possible D gene is TRBD2 (6 bases). The CDR3 contains 18 residues. The germline V gene encodes CDR1 SGHTA and CDR2 FQGTGA. Trimming shortened V by 1 base and J by 0 bases, and 16 bases separated the two germline ends. CDR3 DNA sequence: TGTGCCAGCAGCTTAAGGCCCCCGGCGGGGAGCTCCTACAATGAGCAGTTCTTC. It yields the protein CASSLRPPAGSSYNEQFF.

A few counts support this clone. V is TRBV7-2 and J is TRBJ1-6, with 7 bases fitting TRBD1. V gave up 6 bases and J gave up 8 bases; unmatched junction bases: 10. This CDR3 is 15 amino acids long. CDR1 is SGHTA, CDR2 FQGNSA, per germline. CDR3 nucleotides: TGTGCCAGCAGTTCGCGCAGGGGGTCTTATTCACCCCTCCACTTT. Its translation is CASSSRRGSYSPLHF.

The rearrangement links TRBV27 to TRBJ2-3; tentatively, D is TRBD2 (6 bases). V lost 8 bases, J lost 0 bases, and 15 bases lay in between. This CDR3 is 15 amino acids long. CDR1 is MNHEY, CDR2 SMNVEV, per germline (reference sequence). This CDR3 is CASASPGESTDTQYF. CDR3 nucleotides: TGTGCCAGCGCATCCCCGGGGGAAAGCACAGATACGCAGTATTTT.

The V call is TRBV6-5, the J call TRBJ2-3, with 10 bases aligning to TRBD1. V dropped 2 bases and J dropped 6; count of bases not matched to a gene: 5. The CDR3 runs 15 residues. Per the germline V gene, CDR1 is MNHEY and CDR2 is SVGAGI. The CDR3 here is CASSYRQGAWDTQYF. The CDR3 nucleotides are TGTGCCAGCAGTTACCGACAGGGGGCCTGGGATACGCAGTATTTT.

This rearrangement joins TRBV7-8 to TRBJ1-5; D gene uncertain. CDR1 and CDR2 from the germline V gene are SGHVS and FQNEAQ. V dropped 8 bases and J dropped 1 base, with 15 bases sitting between them. The CDR3 runs to 15 residues. The CDR3 nucleotides read TGTGCCAGCGACCCTAGGCCGGGGAGCAATCAGCCCCAGCATTTT. Translation gives CASDPRPGSNQPQHF.

This chain joins TRBV28 and TRBJ2-3; the D is unclear. The CDR3 runs to 12 residues. Germline V gene data show CDR1 as MDHEN and CDR2 as SYDVKM. V lost 6 bases to trimming and J lost 5 bases, with 9 bases between them. The CDR3 region is CASRTTRDTQYF. DNA of the CDR3: TGTGCCAGCAGGACAACACGAGATACGCAGTATTTT.

This clone was detected a few times. The V call is TRBV4-1, the J call TRBJ2-1; 11 bases are shared with TRBD2. This CDR3 is 17 amino acids long. Trimming took 1 base from V and 9 from J; bases not matched to a gene: 11. Germline loops: CDR1 MGHRA, CDR2 YSYEKL. CDR3 amino acids: CASSQVASGRSFGEQFF. In nucleotides, the CDR3 is TGCGCCAGCAGCCAAGTAGCTAGCGGGAGGTCTTTTGGTGAGCAGTTCTTC.

The gene calls are TRBV6-6 and TRBJ2-2; D remains ambiguous. The V end was cut by 6 bases, the J end by 5 bases, with 16 bases between. Germline CDR1 is MNHNY and CDR2 is SVGAGI (reference sequence). There are 15 residues in the CDR3. The CDR3 loop reads CASSEDFRGTGELFF. The CDR3 nucleotides are TGTGCCAGCAGCGAAGACTTCCGTGGGACCGGGGAGCTGTTTTTT.

The V and J genes are TRBV25-1 and TRBJ2-2, with 7 positions matching TRBD1. This CDR3 region has 16 residues. Germline CDR1 MGHDK, CDR2 SYGVNS. J lost 3 bases, V lost 2 bases, and 6 bases had no gene match. Here the CDR3 reads CASSEDGRGYTGELFF. In nucleotides, the CDR3 is TGTGCCAGCAGTGAAGACGGCAGGGGGTACACCGGGGAGCTGTTTTTT.

The chain has TRBV5-4 and TRBJ1-2, with 10 bases fitting TRBD1. CDR1 and CDR2 from the germline V gene are SGHNT and YYREEE (reference sequence). The junction had 8 bases not matched to a gene; V was cut back by 4 bases and J by 5 bases. This CDR3 is 15 amino acids long. The CDR3 DNA follows: TGTGCCAGCAGCGTAGACAGGGGGCACATATATGGCTACACCTTC. This codes for CASSVDRGHIYGYTF.

This rearrangement joins TRBV6-6 to TRBJ2-5, with a tentative D call TRBD2 (5 bases). The J call may be faulty, since TRBJ2-7 better matches the DNA end. There are 14 residues in the CDR3. Looked up from germline, CDR1 is MNHNY and CDR2 is SVGAGI (reference sequence). CDR3 DNA sequence: TGTGCCAGCAGTTACATGGAGGACCTCTACGAGCAGTACTTC. This sequence encodes CASSYMEDLYEQYF.

The chain joins TRBV5-6 to TRBJ1-6, with D possibly matching TRBD1 (5 bases). Between the trimmed V and J ends, which lost 1 base and 7 bases, there was a span of 15 bases. Germline V gene data show CDR1 as SGHDT and CDR2 as YYEEEE. There are 16 residues in the CDR3. CDR3 in DNA: TGTGCCAGCAGCTTGTTGTCCAATCAGGGAAATTCACCCCTCCACTTT. Translated: CASSLLSNQGNSPLHF.

The chain couples TRBV5-1 to TRBJ2-3; D may be TRBD2 (7 bases). This CDR3 has 14 amino acids. The germline gives CDR1 SGHRS, CDR2 YFSETQ. Trimming left V 5 bases short and J 6 bases short, with 16 bases between. DNA of the CDR3: TGCGCCAGCAGAGGTGGGGGGGGCGACGATACGCAGTATTTT. Translating gives CASRGGGGDDTQYF.

This clone was recorded a few times. The chain is built from TRBV5-5 and TRBJ2-5, with 8 bases fitting TRBD1. Per germline, CDR1 SGHKS and CDR2 YYEKEE (reference sequence). This CDR3 is 17 amino acids long. With 1 base clipped from V and 0 bases from J, the junction kept 8 bases outside the gene matches. The CDR3 coding sequence is TGTGCCAGCAGCTTGAGGCCGGCAGGGGGCTACCAAGAGACCCAGTACTTC. Protein product: CASSLRPAGGYQETQYF.